This is a list of T cell receptor beta chains from one sample in a study of T cells in Graves' hyperthyroidism and ophthalmopathy. TCRdb re-analysed the multiplex PCR reads in MiXCR, keeping a single row per CDR3 protein. This table has hundreds of thousands of distinct CDR3 sequences, roughly 24% appearing once. Sample: blood. The receptors shown here come from a woman in her twenties or thirties with Graves' ophthalmopathy. The CDR3 runs from the conserved cysteine through the conserved F or W. A D gene is named only where the DNA matches it firmly. Only part of the rows carry a size: once, few, many, or a class if the clone is expanded.

D: .
V: TRBV4-3
J: TRBJ2-7
size: many
CDR3: CASSQDTRSEQYF
DNA: TGCGCCAGCAGCCAAGATACGAGGAGCGAGCAGTACTTC

D: .
V: TRBV28
J: TRBJ2-7
size: .
CDR3: CASSSPLKPYEQYF
DNA: TGTGCCAGCAGTTCCCCCTTAAAACCCTACGAGCAGTACTTC

D: TRBD1
V: TRBV20-1
J: TRBJ1-5
size: many
CDR3: CSAPDRDHQPQHF
DNA: TGCAGTGCACCGGACAGGGACCATCAGCCCCAGCATTTT

D: .
V: TRBV7-9
J: TRBJ2-7
size: .
CDR3: CAIGAGYYEQYF
DNA: TGTGCGATAGGTGCGGGATACTACGAGCAGTACTTC

D: .
V: TRBV3-1
J: TRBJ2-7
size: many
CDR3: CASSQDPTFSYEQYF
DNA: TGTGCCAGCAGCCAGGACCCCACCTTTTCCTACGAGCAGTACTTC

D: .
V: TRBV10-1
J: TRBJ2-2
size: .
CDR3: CASSEGVGELFF
DNA: TGCGCCAGCAGTGAGGGAGTCGGGGAGCTGTTTTTT

D: TRBD2
V: TRBV12-3/TRBV12-4
J: TRBJ2-5
size: .
CDR3: CASGLATFRETQYF
DNA: TGTGCCAGCGGACTAGCGACCTTTAGGGAGACCCAGTACTTC

D: .
V: TRBV6-5
J: TRBJ1-5
size: many
CDR3: CASSYSNGQNQPQHF
DNA: TGTGCCAGCAGTTACTCGAATGGGCAAAATCAGCCCCAGCATTTT

D: .
V: TRBV20-1
J: TRBJ1-4
size: few
CDR3: CSARDPGRATNEKLFF
DNA: TGCAGTGCTAGAGATCCGGGACGGGCAACTAATGAAAAACTGTTTTTT

D: TRBD2
V: TRBV29-1
J: TRBJ2-5
size: .
CDR3: CSVENLAEETQYF
DNA: TGCAGCGTTGAAAACCTAGCGGAAGAGACCCAGTACTTC

D: .
V: TRBV28
J: TRBJ1-5
size: .
CDR3: CASRLDQGSGNQPQHF
DNA: TGTGCCAGCAGGCTCGATCAGGGGAGCGGCAATCAGCCCCAGCATTTT

D: .
V: TRBV11-1
J: TRBJ1-2
size: few
CDR3: CASSLVERVSYTF
DNA: TGTGCCAGCAGCTTAGTCGAACGCGTGAGCTACACCTTC

D: .
V: TRBV19
J: TRBJ2-7
size: .
CDR3: CASSIYPTGFPYEQYF
DNA: TGTGCCAGTAGTATCTATCCTACAGGGTTCCCCTACGAGCAGTACTTC

D: TRBD2
V: TRBV7-2
J: TRBJ2-3
size: few
CDR3: CASSLVGGTSVSTDTQYF
DNA: TGTGCCAGCAGCTTAGTTGGGGGGACTAGCGTTAGCACAGATACGCAGTATTTT

D: .
V: TRBV29-1
J: TRBJ1-4
size: many
CDR3: CSVSTSATNEKLFF
DNA: TGCAGCGTTAGTACGAGTGCAACTAATGAAAAACTGTTTTTT

D: .
V: TRBV4-2
J: TRBJ2-6
size: many
CDR3: CASSHSPTVSGANVLTF
DNA: TGTGCCAGCAGCCATTCCCCCACAGTCTCTGGGGCCAACGTCCTGACTTTC

D: .
V: TRBV28
J: TRBJ1-1
size: few
CDR3: CASNPRTYTEAFF
DNA: TGTGCCAGCAACCCAAGGACCTACACTGAAGCTTTCTTT

D: TRBD2
V: TRBV28
J: TRBJ2-7
size: .
CDR3: CASSGGGMYYEQYF
DNA: TGTGCCAGCAGCGGGGGGGGAATGTACTACGAGCAGTACTTC

D: .
V: TRBV20-1
J: TRBJ1-2
size: many
CDR3: CSAKGIYGYTF
DNA: TGCAGTGCTAAGGGGATCTATGGCTACACCTTC

D: .
V: TRBV6-5
J: TRBJ1-5
size: many
CDR3: CASSLGHREGPQHF
DNA: TGTGCCAGCAGTTTGGGACACCGGGAAGGACCCCAGCATTTT

D: TRBD1
V: TRBV4-2
J: TRBJ1-2
size: many
CDR3: CASSQEQGGNYGYTF
DNA: TGTGCCAGCAGCCAAGAGCAGGGGGGGAACTATGGCTACACCTTC

D: .
V: TRBV7-9
J: TRBJ1-1
size: many
CDR3: CASSFRLTEAFF
DNA: TGTGCCAGCAGCTTCCGGTTGACTGAAGCTTTCTTT

D: .
V: TRBV14
J: TRBJ2-2
size: many
CDR3: CASSQVPQPGTGELFF
DNA: TGTGCCAGCAGCCAAGTGCCCCAACCAGGCACCGGGGAGCTGTTTTTT